This T cell receptor (beta chain) was captured in a study of T cells in Graves' hyperthyroidism and ophthalmopathy. Findings and caveats of the study: In the analysis, a 13 V-J model separated ophthalmopathy from stable hyperthyroidism.

Amplified TCR beta CDR3 regions came from RNA transcripts. The HTBI primer set served for first-round RT-PCR of the TCR CDR3. In TCRdb, the multiplex PCR reads were re-called with MiXCR into one record per CDR3 protein. The table lists 300,000 to 500,000 distinct CDR3 sequences, 15% of them singletons. The ends were cut back, 7 bases at V and 2 bases at J, with 14 bases in the middle. The CDR3 covers 14 residues. Germline V gene data show CDR1 as SGHKS and CDR2 as YYEKEE (reference sequence). This clonotype was detected a few times. Its antigen is still unknown. Clinicians diagnosed patients from clinical symptoms, serum thyroxine and TRAb, thyroid ultrasound and orbital computed tomography.

The genes are TRBV5-5 and TRBJ2-3; D might be TRBD1 (6 bases). The sequencing input was blood. This sequence originates from a woman aged 30 to 39 with Graves' hyperthyroidism. CDR3 DNA sequence: TGTGCCAGCGGCACCGGACAGCTCACAGATACGCAGTATTTT. Its protein product is CASGTGQLTDTQYF.